The rows below give T cell receptor beta chains drawn from one sample of a study of T cells during gluten challenge in celiac disease. TCRdb reprocessed the single-cell sequencing reads with MiXCR, giving one entry per CDR3 protein. The sample lists 300 to 400 distinct CDR3 sequences; around 41% were seen once. Here the sequenced sample was gluten-specific CD4+ T cells sorted from blood using tetramers, taken at baseline or on day 6, 14 or 28 of gluten challenge (not recorded which). Receptors originate from a female donor with celiac disease. Both conserved end residues are part of each CDR3. The D gene is left open where the match is weak. Only part of the rows carry a size: once, few, many, or a class if the clone is expanded.

V gene,J gene,D gene,clone size,CDR3 DNA,CDR3 protein
TRBV5-6,TRBJ2-7,TRBD2,NA,TGTGCCAGCAGCTTGTTTGGACTAGCAGGGAGTGGAGAGCAGTACTTC,CASSLFGLAGSGEQYF
TRBV7-6,TRBJ2-2,NA,NA,TGTGCCAGCAGCCGCGGGACTTGGGACACCGGGGAGCTGTTTTTT,CASSRGTWDTGELFF
TRBV4-3,TRBJ1-6,NA,hyperexpanded,TGCGCCAGCAGCCAAGATGTCGCGCAGGGCAGGTCCCCATACGGCCCCAAAGGACTTCCCCTCCACTTT,CASSQDVAQGRSPYGPKGLPLHF
TRBV7-2,TRBJ2-1,NA,NA,TGTGCCAGCAGCTCTACAGGTAACCTTGAGCAGTTCTTC,CASSSTGNLEQFF
TRBV29-1,TRBJ1-5,NA,many,TGCAGCGTTCGTGCGGGCGGCAATCAGCCCCAGCATTTT,CSVRAGGNQPQHF